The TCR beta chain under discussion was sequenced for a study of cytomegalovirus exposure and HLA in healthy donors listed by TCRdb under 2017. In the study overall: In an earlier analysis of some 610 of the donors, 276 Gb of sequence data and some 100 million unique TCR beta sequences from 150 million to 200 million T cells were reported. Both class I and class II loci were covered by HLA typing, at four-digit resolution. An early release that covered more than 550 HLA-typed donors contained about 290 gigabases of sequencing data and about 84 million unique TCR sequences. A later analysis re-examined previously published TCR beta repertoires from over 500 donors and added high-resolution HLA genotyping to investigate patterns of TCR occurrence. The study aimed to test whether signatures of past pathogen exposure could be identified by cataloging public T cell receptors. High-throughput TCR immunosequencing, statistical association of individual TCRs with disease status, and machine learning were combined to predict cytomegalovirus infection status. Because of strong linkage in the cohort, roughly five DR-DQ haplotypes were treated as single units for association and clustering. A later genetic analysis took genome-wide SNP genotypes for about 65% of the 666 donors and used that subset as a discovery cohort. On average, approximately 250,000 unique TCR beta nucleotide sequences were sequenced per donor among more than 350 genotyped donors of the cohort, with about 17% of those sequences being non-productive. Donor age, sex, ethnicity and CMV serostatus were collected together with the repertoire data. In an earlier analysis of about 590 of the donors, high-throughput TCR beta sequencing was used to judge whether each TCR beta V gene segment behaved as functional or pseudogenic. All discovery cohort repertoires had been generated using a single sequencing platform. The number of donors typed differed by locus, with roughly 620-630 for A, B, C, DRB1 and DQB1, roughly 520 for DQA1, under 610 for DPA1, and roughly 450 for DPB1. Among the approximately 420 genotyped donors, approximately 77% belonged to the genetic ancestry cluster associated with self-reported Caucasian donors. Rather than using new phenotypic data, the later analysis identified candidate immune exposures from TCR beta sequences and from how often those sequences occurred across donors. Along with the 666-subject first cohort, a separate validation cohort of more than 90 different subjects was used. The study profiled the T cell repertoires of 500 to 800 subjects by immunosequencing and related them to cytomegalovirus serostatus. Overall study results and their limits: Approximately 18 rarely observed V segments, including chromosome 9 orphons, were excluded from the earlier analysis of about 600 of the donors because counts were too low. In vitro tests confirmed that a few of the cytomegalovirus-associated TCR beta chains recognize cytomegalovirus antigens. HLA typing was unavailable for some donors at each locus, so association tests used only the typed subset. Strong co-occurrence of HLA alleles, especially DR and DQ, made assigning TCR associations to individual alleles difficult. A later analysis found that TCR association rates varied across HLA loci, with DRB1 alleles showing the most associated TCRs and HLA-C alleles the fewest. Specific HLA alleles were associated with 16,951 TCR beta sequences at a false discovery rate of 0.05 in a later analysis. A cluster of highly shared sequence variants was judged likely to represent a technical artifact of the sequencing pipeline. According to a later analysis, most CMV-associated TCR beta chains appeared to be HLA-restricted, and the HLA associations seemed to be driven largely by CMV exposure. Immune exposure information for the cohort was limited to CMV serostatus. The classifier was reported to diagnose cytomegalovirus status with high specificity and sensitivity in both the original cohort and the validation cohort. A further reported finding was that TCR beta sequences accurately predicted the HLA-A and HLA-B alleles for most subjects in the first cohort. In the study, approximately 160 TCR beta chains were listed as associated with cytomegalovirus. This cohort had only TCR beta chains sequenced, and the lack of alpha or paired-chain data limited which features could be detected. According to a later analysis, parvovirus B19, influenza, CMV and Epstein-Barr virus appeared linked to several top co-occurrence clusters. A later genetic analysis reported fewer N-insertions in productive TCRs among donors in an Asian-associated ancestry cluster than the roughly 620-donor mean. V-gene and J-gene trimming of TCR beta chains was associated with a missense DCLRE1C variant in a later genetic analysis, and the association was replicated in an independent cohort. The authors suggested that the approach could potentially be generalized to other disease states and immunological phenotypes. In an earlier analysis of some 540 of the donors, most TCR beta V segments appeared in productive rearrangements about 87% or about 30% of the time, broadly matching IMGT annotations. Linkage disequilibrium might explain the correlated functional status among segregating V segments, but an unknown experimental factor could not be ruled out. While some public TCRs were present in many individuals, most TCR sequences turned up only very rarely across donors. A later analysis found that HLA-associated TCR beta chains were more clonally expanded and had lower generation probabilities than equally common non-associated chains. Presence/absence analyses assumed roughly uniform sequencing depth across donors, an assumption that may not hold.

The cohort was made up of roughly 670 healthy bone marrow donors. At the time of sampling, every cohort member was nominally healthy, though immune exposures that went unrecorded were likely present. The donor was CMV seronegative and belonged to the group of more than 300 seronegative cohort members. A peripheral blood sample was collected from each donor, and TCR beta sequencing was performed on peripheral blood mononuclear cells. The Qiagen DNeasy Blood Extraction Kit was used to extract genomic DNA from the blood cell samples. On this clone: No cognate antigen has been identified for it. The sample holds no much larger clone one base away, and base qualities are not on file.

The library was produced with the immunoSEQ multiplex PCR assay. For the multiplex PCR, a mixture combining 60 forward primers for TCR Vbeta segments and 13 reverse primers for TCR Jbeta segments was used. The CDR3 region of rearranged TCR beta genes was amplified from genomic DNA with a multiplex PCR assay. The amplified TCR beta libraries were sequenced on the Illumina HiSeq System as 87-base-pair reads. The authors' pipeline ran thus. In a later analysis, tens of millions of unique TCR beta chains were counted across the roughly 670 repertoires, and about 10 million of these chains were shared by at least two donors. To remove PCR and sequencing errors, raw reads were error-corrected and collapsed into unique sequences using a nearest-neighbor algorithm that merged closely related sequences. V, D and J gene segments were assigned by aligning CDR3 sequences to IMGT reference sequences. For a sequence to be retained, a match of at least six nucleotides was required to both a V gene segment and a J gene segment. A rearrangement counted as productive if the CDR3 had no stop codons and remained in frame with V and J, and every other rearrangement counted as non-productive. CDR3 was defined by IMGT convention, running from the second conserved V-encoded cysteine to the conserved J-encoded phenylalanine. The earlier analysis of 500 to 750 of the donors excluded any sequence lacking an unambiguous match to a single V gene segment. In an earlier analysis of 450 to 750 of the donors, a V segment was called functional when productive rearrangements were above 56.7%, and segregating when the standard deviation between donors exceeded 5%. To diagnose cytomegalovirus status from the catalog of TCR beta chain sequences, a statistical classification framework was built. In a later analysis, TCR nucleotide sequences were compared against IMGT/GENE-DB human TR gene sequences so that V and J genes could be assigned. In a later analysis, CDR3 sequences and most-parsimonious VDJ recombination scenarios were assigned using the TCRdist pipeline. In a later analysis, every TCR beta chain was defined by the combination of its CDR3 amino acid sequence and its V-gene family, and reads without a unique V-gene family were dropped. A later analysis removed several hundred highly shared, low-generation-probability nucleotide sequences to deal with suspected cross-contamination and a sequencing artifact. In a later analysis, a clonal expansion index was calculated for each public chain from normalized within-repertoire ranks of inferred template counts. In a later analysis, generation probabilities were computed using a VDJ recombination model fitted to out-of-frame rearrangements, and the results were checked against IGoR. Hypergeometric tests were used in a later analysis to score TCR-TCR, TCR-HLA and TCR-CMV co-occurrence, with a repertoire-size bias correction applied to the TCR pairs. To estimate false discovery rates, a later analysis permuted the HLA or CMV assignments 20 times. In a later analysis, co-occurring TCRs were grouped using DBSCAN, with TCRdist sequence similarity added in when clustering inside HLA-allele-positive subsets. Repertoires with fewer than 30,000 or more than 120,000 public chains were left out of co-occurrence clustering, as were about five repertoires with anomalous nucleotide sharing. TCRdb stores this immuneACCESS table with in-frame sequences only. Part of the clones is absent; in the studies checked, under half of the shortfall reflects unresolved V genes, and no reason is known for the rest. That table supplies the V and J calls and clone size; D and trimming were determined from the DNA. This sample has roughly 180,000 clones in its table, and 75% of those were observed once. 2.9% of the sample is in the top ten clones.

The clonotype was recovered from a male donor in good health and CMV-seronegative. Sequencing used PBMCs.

CDR3 protein: CASSSTGTSGLEQYF. The nucleotide sequence reads as follows: TGTGCCAGCAGTTCGACCGGGACTAGCGGGTTAGAGCAGTACTTC. This sequence uses TRBV7-2 and TRBJ2-7, and 12 junctional nucleotides match TRBD2. The germline V and J ends show losses of 6 bases and 7 bases respectively, and no gene match explains 10 bases of the junction. Taken from the germline V gene, the CDR1 and CDR2 loops are SGHTA and FQGNSA. The cysteine opens and the phenylalanine closes a CDR3 of 15 amino acids. The retained sequence is limited to the CDR3, 45 bases, with the frame set at the first base.